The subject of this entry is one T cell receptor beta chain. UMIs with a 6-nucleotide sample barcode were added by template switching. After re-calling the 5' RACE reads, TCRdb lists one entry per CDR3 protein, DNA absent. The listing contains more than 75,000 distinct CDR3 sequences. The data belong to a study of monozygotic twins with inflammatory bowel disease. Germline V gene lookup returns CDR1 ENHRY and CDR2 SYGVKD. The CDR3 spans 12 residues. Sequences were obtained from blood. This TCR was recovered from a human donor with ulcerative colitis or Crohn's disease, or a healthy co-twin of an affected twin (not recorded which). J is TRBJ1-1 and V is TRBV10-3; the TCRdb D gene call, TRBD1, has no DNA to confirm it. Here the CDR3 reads CAISEPGIEAFF.